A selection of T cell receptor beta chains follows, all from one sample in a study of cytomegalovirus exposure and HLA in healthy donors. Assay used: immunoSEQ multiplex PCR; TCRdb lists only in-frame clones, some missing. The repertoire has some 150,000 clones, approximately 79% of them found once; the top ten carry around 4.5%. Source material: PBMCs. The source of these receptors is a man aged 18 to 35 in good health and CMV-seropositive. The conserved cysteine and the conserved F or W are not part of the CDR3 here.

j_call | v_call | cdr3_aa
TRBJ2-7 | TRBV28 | ASRYSGSPNYEQY
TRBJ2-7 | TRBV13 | ASSFAGNEQY
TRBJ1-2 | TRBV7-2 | ASSLQPGSLTF
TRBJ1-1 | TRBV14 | ASSRPGIRTEAF
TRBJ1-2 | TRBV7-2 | ASSLAGQNYGYT
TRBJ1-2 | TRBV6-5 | ASSYVSTGGGYT
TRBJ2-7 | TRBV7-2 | ASSQIEGLAYEQY
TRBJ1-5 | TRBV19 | ASRRSDGGQPQH
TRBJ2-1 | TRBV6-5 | ASSYSRGEYNEQF
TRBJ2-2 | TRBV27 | ASSLRQGYTGELF
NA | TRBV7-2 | ASSRRGGSYEQY
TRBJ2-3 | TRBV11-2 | ASSFGGPGRASTDTQY
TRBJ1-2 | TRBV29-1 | SATSGGSGYGYT
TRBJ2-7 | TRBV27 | ASSSRGSSYEQY
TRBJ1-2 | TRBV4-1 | ASSQEITGGGYT
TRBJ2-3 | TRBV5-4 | ASRSLARTDTQY